This TCR beta chain stems from a study of cytomegalovirus exposure and HLA in healthy donors. The PCR contained 60 Vbeta and 13 Jbeta primers. The protocol was immunoSEQ multiplex PCR, while the TCRdb copy is restricted to in-frame clones and leaves out a portion. There are about 140,000 clones in the sample; roughly 9.8% occur only once, and under 2% lies in the top ten. This clone was detected only a few times. Antigen unknown. Study results and limitations: For presence/absence analyses, sequencing depth was assumed to be roughly uniform across donors.

Germline CDR1 is LNHDA and CDR2 is SQIVND (reference sequence). This CDR3 is 15 amino acids long. V was pared by 7 bases and J by 7 bases, with 14 bases of the junction left unmatched. Healthy bone marrow donors supplied every sample. The clonotype originates from a man aged 45 to 65 in good health and CMV-seronegative. The chain is built from TRBV19 and TRBJ1-1; TRBD1 matches 8 bases. Sequenced sample: PBMCs. CDR3 bases: TGTGCCAGTACCCCACCAGGGACAGGAGCCGATGAAGCTTTCTTT. This gives the protein CASTPPGTGADEAFF.